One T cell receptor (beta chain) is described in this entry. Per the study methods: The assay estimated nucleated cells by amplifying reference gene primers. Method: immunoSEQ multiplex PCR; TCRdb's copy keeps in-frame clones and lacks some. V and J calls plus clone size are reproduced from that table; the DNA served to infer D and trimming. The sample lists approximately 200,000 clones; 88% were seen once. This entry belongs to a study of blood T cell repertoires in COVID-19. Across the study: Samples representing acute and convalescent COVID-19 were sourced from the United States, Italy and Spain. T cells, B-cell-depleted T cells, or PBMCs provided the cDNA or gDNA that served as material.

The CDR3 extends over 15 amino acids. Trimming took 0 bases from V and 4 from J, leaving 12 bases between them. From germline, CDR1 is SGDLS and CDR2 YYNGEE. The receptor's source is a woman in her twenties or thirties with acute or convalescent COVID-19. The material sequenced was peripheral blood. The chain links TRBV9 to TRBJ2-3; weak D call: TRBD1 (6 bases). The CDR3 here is CASSVGGTQADTQYF. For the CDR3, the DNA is TGTGCCAGCAGCGTAGGTGGGACACAGGCAGATACGCAGTATTTT.